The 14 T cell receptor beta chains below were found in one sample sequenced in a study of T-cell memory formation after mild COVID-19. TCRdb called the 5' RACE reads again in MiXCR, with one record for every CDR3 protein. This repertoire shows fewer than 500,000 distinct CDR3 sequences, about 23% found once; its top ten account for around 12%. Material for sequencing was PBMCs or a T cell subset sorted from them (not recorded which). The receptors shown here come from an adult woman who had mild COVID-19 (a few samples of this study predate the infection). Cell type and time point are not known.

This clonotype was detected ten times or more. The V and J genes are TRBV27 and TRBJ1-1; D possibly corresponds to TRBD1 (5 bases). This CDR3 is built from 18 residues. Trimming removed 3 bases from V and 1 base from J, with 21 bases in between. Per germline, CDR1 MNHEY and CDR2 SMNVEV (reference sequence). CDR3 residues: CASSFYGRDGVWNTEAFF. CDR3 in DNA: TGTGCCAGCAGTTTCTATGGCAGGGATGGGGTATGGAACACTGAAGCTTTCTTT.

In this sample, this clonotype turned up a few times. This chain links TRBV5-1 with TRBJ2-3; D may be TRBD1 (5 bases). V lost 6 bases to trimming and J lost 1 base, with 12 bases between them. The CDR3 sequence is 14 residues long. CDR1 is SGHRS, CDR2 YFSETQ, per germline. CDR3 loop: CASMQGPGTDTQYF. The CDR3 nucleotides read TGCGCCAGCATGCAGGGCCCTGGCACAGATACGCAGTATTTT.

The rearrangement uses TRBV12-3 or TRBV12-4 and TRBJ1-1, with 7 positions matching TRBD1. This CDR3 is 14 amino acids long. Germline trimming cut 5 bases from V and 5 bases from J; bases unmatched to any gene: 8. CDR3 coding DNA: TGTGCCAGCAGTACACACAGGGGTGGTACTGAAGCTTTCTTT. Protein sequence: CASSTHRGGTEAFF.

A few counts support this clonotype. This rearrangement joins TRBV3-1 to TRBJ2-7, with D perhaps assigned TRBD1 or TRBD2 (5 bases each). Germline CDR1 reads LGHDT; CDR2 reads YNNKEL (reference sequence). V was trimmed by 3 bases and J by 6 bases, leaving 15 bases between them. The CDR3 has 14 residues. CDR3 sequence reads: CASSQHSGQIEQYF. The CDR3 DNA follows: TGTGCCAGCAGCCAGCATTCGGGGCAGATCGAGCAGTACTTC.

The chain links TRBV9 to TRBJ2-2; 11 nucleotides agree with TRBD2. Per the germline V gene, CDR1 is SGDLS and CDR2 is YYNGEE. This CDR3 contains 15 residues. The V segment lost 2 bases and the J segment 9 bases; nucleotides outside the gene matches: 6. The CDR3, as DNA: TGTGCCAGCAGCGTTTCCGGGACTAGCGGCCGGGAGCTGTTTTTT. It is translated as CASSVSGTSGRELFF. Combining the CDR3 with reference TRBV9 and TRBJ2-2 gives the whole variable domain DSGVTQTPKHLITATGQRVTLRCSPRSGDLSVYWYQQSLDQGLQFLIQYYNGEERAKGNILERFSAQQFPDLHSELNLSSLELGDSALYFCASSVSGTSGRELFFGEGSRLTVL.

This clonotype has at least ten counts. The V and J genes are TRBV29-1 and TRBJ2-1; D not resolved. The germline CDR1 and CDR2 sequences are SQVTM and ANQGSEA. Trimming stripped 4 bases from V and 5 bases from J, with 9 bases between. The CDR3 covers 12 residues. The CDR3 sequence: CSVVKGHNEQFF. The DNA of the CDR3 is TGCAGCGTTGTAAAGGGCCACAATGAGCAGTTCTTC.

The CDR3 sequence: CASRVGQGAYEQYF. The CDR3 nucleotides read TGTGCCAGCAGGGTAGGACAGGGGGCTTACGAGCAGTACTTC. V is TRBV13 and J is TRBJ2-7; TRBD1 agrees at 11 bases. The CDR3 loop spans 14 amino acids. CDR1 and CDR2 from the germline V gene are PRHDT and FYEKMQ (reference sequence). Losses at the gene ends were 6 bases for V and 4 bases for J; bases not matched to a gene: 5. Full variable domain (missing parts from reference TRBV13 and TRBJ2-7): AAGVIQSPRHLIKEKRETATLKCYPIPRHDTVYWYQQGPGQDPQFLISFYEKMQSDKGSIPDRFSAQQFSDYHSELNMSSLELGDSALYFCASRVGQGAYEQYFGPGTRLTVT.

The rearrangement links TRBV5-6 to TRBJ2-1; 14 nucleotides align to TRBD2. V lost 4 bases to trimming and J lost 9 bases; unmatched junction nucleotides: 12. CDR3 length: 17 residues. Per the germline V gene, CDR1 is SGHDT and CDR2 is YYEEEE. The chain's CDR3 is CASSTGTSGGHLGEQFF. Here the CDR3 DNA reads TGTGCCAGCAGCACAGGGACTAGCGGGGGCCATTTGGGTGAGCAGTTCTTC.

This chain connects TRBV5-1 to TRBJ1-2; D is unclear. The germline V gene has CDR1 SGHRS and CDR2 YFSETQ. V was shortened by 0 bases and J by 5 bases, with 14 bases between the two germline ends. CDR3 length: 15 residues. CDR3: CASSLAEPEMYGYTF. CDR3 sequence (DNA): TGCGCCAGCAGCTTGGCGGAACCAGAAATGTATGGCTACACCTTC.

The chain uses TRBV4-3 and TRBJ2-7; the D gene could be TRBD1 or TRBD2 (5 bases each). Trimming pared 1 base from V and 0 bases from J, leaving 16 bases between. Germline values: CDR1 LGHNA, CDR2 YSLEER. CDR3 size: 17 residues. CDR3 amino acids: CASSQGGNWGSSYEQYF. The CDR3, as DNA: TGCGCCAGCAGCCAAGGAGGAAATTGGGGGAGCTCCTACGAGCAGTACTTC.

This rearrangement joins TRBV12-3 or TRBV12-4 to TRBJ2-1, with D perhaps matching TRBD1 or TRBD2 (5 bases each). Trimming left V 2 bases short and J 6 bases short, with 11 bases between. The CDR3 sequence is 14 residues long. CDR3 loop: CASSLISGTNEQFF. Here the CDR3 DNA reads TGTGCCAGCAGTTTAATTTCGGGGACCAATGAGCAGTTCTTC.

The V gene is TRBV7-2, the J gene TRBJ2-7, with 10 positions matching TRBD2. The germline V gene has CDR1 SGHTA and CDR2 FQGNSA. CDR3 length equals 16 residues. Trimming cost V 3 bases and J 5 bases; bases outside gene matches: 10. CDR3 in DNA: TGTGCCAGCAGCTTTTCCTTCCCTAGCGGGAGCGACGAGCAGTACTTC. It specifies CASSFSFPSGSDEQYF.

CDR3 loop: CSVSGTKTGELFF. The CDR3 coding sequence is TGCAGCGTTTCGGGCACAAAGACCGGGGAGCTGTTTTTT. The genes are TRBV20-1 and TRBJ2-2, with no clear D. This CDR3 contains 13 residues. Germline CDR1 and CDR2: DFQATT and SNEGSKA (reference sequence).

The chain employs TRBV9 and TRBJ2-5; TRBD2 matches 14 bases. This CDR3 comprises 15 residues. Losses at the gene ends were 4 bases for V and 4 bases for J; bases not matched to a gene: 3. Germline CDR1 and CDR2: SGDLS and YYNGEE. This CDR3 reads CASSPGLAGVETQYF. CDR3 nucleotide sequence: TGTGCCAGCAGCCCGGGACTAGCGGGGGTAGAGACCCAGTACTTC.